Listed below are T cell receptor beta chains from one sample, sequenced in a study of beta chain features in type 1 diabetes. Clones were sequenced by immunoSEQ multiplex PCR, and TCRdb holds only the in-frame ones, with some missing. The sample has a few hundred thousand clones; 16% are singletons. Specimen: naive CD4+ T cells from blood. The receptors come from a man aged 30 to 45 with type 1 diabetes. Both conserved end residues are part of each CDR3. The order of the fields is V gene, CDR3 length, D gene, clone size, J gene, CDR3 protein, CDR3 DNA. D genes are given only for firm matches. Some rows have no size entry. The others give once, few or many, or a class for an expanded clone.

v_call: TRBV29-1
cdr3_length: 14
d_call: TRBD1
clone_size: few
j_call: TRBJ2-3
cdr3_aa: CSGNPGSQGNTQYF
cdr3_nt: TGCAGCGGGAATCCGGGGTCACAGGGGAATACGCAGTATTTT

v_call: TRBV27
cdr3_length: 16
d_call: TRBD1
clone_size: -
j_call: TRBJ2-7
cdr3_aa: CASSLTGAVSSYEQYF
cdr3_nt: TGTGCCAGCAGTCTCACAGGGGCAGTAAGCTCCTACGAGCAGTACTTC

v_call: TRBV6-5
cdr3_length: 14
d_call: TRBD2
clone_size: -
j_call: TRBJ2-1
cdr3_aa: CASTRLAGYNEQFF
cdr3_nt: TGTGCCAGCACCCGACTAGCGGGGTACAATGAGCAGTTCTTC

v_call: TRBV5-1
cdr3_length: 15
d_call: -
clone_size: few
j_call: TRBJ2-2
cdr3_aa: CASSLVGLNTGELFF
cdr3_nt: TGCGCCAGCAGCTTGGTTGGATTGAACACCGGGGAGCTGTTTTTT

v_call: TRBV5-1
cdr3_length: 16
d_call: -
clone_size: few
j_call: TRBJ2-3
cdr3_aa: CASSLPNRARADTQYF
cdr3_nt: TGCGCCAGCAGCTTGCCAAACAGGGCCCGCGCAGATACGCAGTATTTT

v_call: TRBV7-9
cdr3_length: 11
d_call: -
clone_size: -
j_call: TRBJ2-1
cdr3_aa: CASSLGGGQFF
cdr3_nt: TGTGCCAGCAGCTTAGGGGGCGGGCAGTTCTTC

v_call: TRBV25-1
cdr3_length: 13
d_call: -
clone_size: -
j_call: TRBJ1-1
cdr3_aa: CASSDPVDTEAFF
cdr3_nt: TGTGCCAGCAGTGACCCTGTAGACACTGAAGCTTTCTTT

v_call: TRBV10-3
cdr3_length: 14
d_call: TRBD2
clone_size: few
j_call: TRBJ2-1
cdr3_aa: CAISETSGRDEQFF
cdr3_nt: TGTGCCATCAGTGAAACTAGCGGGAGGGATGAGCAGTTCTTC

v_call: TRBV12-5
cdr3_length: 12
d_call: -
clone_size: -
j_call: TRBJ2-5
cdr3_aa: CASGLGKETQYF
cdr3_nt: TGTGCTAGTGGTTTGGGGAAAGAGACCCAGTACTTC

v_call: TRBV7-2
cdr3_length: 15
d_call: -
clone_size: -
j_call: TRBJ2-1
cdr3_aa: CASSPQTVYYNEQFF
cdr3_nt: TGTGCCAGCAGCCCTCAGACAGTTTACTACAATGAGCAGTTCTTC

v_call: TRBV5-1
cdr3_length: 14
d_call: -
clone_size: few
j_call: TRBJ2-7
cdr3_aa: CASSLGTTPKKQYF
cdr3_nt: TGCGCCAGCAGCTTGGGGACTACCCCTAAGAAGCAGTACTTC

v_call: TRBV29-1
cdr3_length: 12
d_call: TRBD1
clone_size: -
j_call: TRBJ2-5
cdr3_aa: CSVDRGLETQYF
cdr3_nt: TGCAGCGTCGACAGGGGGCTGGAGACCCAGTACTTC

v_call: TRBV27
cdr3_length: 16
d_call: -
clone_size: few
j_call: TRBJ2-5
cdr3_aa: CASSLSIGGKGETQYF
cdr3_nt: TGTGCCAGCAGTTTATCGATAGGGGGGAAGGGGGAGACCCAGTACTTC

v_call: TRBV27
cdr3_length: 14
d_call: TRBD1
clone_size: -
j_call: TRBJ1-2
cdr3_aa: CASSPGTGNYGYTF
cdr3_nt: TGTGCCAGCAGTCCCGGGACAGGGAACTATGGCTACACCTTC

v_call: TRBV6-5
cdr3_length: 15
d_call: -
clone_size: -
j_call: TRBJ2-1
cdr3_aa: CASSYSGGSSNEQFF
cdr3_nt: TGTGCCAGCAGTTACTCGGGGGGTTCCAGCAATGAGCAGTTCTTC

v_call: TRBV28
cdr3_length: 14
d_call: TRBD1
clone_size: -
j_call: TRBJ2-7
cdr3_aa: CASRDRGSSYEQYF
cdr3_nt: TGTGCCAGCAGGGACAGGGGGTCTTCCTACGAGCAGTACTTC

v_call: TRBV7-2
cdr3_length: 14
d_call: -
clone_size: -
j_call: TRBJ2-1
cdr3_aa: CASSPTSVRHEQFF
cdr3_nt: TGTGCCAGCAGCCCCACGTCGGTGCGACATGAGCAGTTCTTC

v_call: TRBV30
cdr3_length: 15
d_call: -
clone_size: -
j_call: TRBJ2-6
cdr3_aa: CAWSSIGSGANVLTF
cdr3_nt: TGTGCCTGGAGCTCGATTGGCTCTGGGGCCAACGTCCTGACTTTC

v_call: TRBV5-1
cdr3_length: 14
d_call: TRBD2
clone_size: -
j_call: TRBJ2-1
cdr3_aa: CASSFSAGVPEQFF
cdr3_nt: TGCGCCAGCAGCTTCTCTGCGGGAGTGCCTGAGCAGTTCTTC

v_call: TRBV9
cdr3_length: 17
d_call: TRBD1
clone_size: few
j_call: TRBJ2-6
cdr3_aa: CASSVGTTGAGANVLTF
cdr3_nt: TGTGCCAGCAGCGTGGGGACCACAGGGGCTGGGGCCAACGTCCTGACTTTC

v_call: TRBV12-5
cdr3_length: 14
d_call: TRBD1
clone_size: -
j_call: TRBJ2-1
cdr3_aa: CASGSDRGFGEQFF
cdr3_nt: TGTGCTAGTGGTTCGGACAGGGGGTTCGGTGAGCAGTTCTTC

v_call: TRBV9
cdr3_length: 14
d_call: TRBD2
clone_size: -
j_call: TRBJ2-1
cdr3_aa: CASSVELARGEQFF
cdr3_nt: TGTGCCAGCAGCGTAGAACTAGCGAGGGGTGAGCAGTTCTTC

v_call: TRBV9
cdr3_length: 15
d_call: TRBD2
clone_size: -
j_call: TRBJ2-7
cdr3_aa: CASSVREGTQDEQYF
cdr3_nt: TGTGCCAGCAGCGTAAGGGAGGGCACCCAGGACGAGCAGTACTTC

v_call: TRBV9
cdr3_length: 13
d_call: -
clone_size: few
j_call: TRBJ2-5
cdr3_aa: CASSVQQGETQYF
cdr3_nt: TGTGCCAGCAGCGTACAACAGGGAGAGACCCAGTACTTC

v_call: TRBV11-2
cdr3_length: 11
d_call: TRBD1
clone_size: few
j_call: TRBJ2-1
cdr3_aa: CASSDRGQQFF
cdr3_nt: TGTGCCAGCAGCGACAGGGGGCAACAGTTCTTC

v_call: TRBV9
cdr3_length: 15
d_call: -
clone_size: -
j_call: TRBJ2-7
cdr3_aa: CASSPQGKKGGEQYF
cdr3_nt: TGTGCCAGCAGCCCGCAGGGTAAGAAAGGTGGCGAGCAGTACTTC

v_call: TRBV25-1
cdr3_length: 12
d_call: -
clone_size: -
j_call: TRBJ1-5
cdr3_aa: CASNGGNQPQHF
cdr3_nt: TGTGCCAGCAACGGAGGGAATCAGCCCCAGCATTTT

v_call: TRBV29-1
cdr3_length: 14
d_call: -
clone_size: few
j_call: TRBJ1-1
cdr3_aa: CSGYGQLGIVEAFF
cdr3_nt: TGCAGCGGGTATGGACAGCTAGGTATCGTTGAAGCTTTCTTT

v_call: TRBV4-1
cdr3_length: 15
d_call: -
clone_size: few
j_call: TRBJ2-7
cdr3_aa: CASSQSPGQTYEQYF
cdr3_nt: TGCGCCAGCAGCCAGTCCCCGGGACAAACCTACGAGCAGTACTTC

v_call: TRBV5-1
cdr3_length: 12
d_call: -
clone_size: -
j_call: TRBJ2-5
cdr3_aa: CASSLELETQYF
cdr3_nt: TGCGCCAGCAGCTTGGAATTAGAGACCCAGTACTTC

v_call: TRBV19
cdr3_length: 15
d_call: -
clone_size: -
j_call: TRBJ2-3
cdr3_aa: CASSIVVASTDTQYF
cdr3_nt: TGTGCCAGTAGTATAGTAGTAGCGAGCACAGATACGCAGTATTTT

v_call: TRBV10-3
cdr3_length: 14
d_call: TRBD2
clone_size: few
j_call: TRBJ2-7
cdr3_aa: CATGRLAVEYEQYF
cdr3_nt: TGTGCCACAGGGAGACTAGCGGTAGAGTACGAGCAGTACTTC

v_call: TRBV30
cdr3_length: 14
d_call: TRBD1
clone_size: -
j_call: TRBJ2-7
cdr3_aa: CAWSVRGRGYEQYF
cdr3_nt: TGTGCCTGGAGTGTACGGGGCAGGGGGTACGAGCAGTACTTC

v_call: TRBV5-1
cdr3_length: 13
d_call: -
clone_size: -
j_call: TRBJ2-1
cdr3_aa: CASSLTSGNEQFF
cdr3_nt: TGCGCCAGCAGCTTGACCTCAGGTAATGAGCAGTTCTTC

v_call: TRBV4-2
cdr3_length: 15
d_call: TRBD1
clone_size: -
j_call: TRBJ2-1
cdr3_aa: CASSLLRGPDNEQFF
cdr3_nt: TGTGCCAGCAGCCTACTCAGGGGGCCGGACAATGAGCAGTTCTTC

v_call: TRBV25-1
cdr3_length: 14
d_call: TRBD1
clone_size: -
j_call: TRBJ2-7
cdr3_aa: CASTKRTGGSEQYF
cdr3_nt: TGTGCCAGCACTAAGCGGACAGGGGGCAGCGAGCAGTACTTC

v_call: TRBV29-1
cdr3_length: 12
d_call: -
clone_size: few
j_call: TRBJ1-4
cdr3_aa: CSVVGADEKLFF
cdr3_nt: TGCAGCGTTGTTGGCGCGGATGAAAAACTGTTTTTT

v_call: TRBV19
cdr3_length: 15
d_call: -
clone_size: few
j_call: TRBJ2-7
cdr3_aa: CASSIVPAPTYEQYF
cdr3_nt: TGTGCCAGTAGTATCGTACCTGCCCCTACCTACGAGCAGTACTTC

v_call: TRBV25-1
cdr3_length: 14
d_call: -
clone_size: -
j_call: TRBJ1-1
cdr3_aa: CASSESPGPRWAFF
cdr3_nt: TGTGCCAGCAGTGAATCCCCGGGGCCGAGGTGGGCTTTCTTT

v_call: TRBV29-1
cdr3_length: 13
d_call: TRBD1
clone_size: few
j_call: TRBJ2-7
cdr3_aa: CSVDFGQGYEQYF
cdr3_nt: TGCAGCGTTGATTTCGGACAGGGCTACGAGCAGTACTTC

v_call: TRBV28
cdr3_length: 17
d_call: TRBD1
clone_size: few
j_call: TRBJ2-6
cdr3_aa: CASTLRTGKSGANVLTF
cdr3_nt: TGTGCCAGCACTCTAAGGACAGGGAAGTCTGGGGCCAACGTCCTGACTTTC

v_call: TRBV28
cdr3_length: 15
d_call: TRBD2
clone_size: -
j_call: TRBJ2-1
cdr3_aa: CASSPSPSGGTVQFF
cdr3_nt: TGTGCCAGCAGCCCAAGCCCTAGCGGAGGTACCGTGCAGTTCTTC

v_call: TRBV7-2
cdr3_length: 15
d_call: TRBD1
clone_size: few
j_call: TRBJ2-3
cdr3_aa: CASSFGQGGLDTQYF
cdr3_nt: TGTGCCAGCAGCTTCGGACAGGGGGGTTTGGATACGCAGTATTTT

v_call: TRBV18
cdr3_length: 15
d_call: -
clone_size: few
j_call: TRBJ2-7
cdr3_aa: CASSRRQGGETEQYF
cdr3_nt: TGTGCCAGCTCACGCCGACAGGGAGGCGAAACCGAGCAGTACTTC

v_call: TRBV25-1
cdr3_length: 16
d_call: TRBD2
clone_size: few
j_call: TRBJ2-5
cdr3_aa: CASRESLAGGRETQYF
cdr3_nt: TGTGCCAGCAGAGAATCACTAGCGGGAGGGCGAGAGACCCAGTACTTC

v_call: TRBV15
cdr3_length: 13
d_call: -
clone_size: -
j_call: TRBJ2-7
cdr3_aa: CATSRDSSYEQYF
cdr3_nt: TGTGCCACCAGCAGAGATTCGTCCTACGAGCAGTACTTC

v_call: TRBV7-2
cdr3_length: 19
d_call: TRBD2
clone_size: once
j_call: TRBJ2-2
cdr3_aa: CASSFLPPGLAGGPGELFF
cdr3_nt: TGTGCCAGCAGCTTCCTCCCCCCGGGACTAGCGGGAGGGCCCGGGGAGCTGTTTTTT

v_call: TRBV30
cdr3_length: 18
d_call: TRBD2
clone_size: few
j_call: TRBJ2-7
cdr3_aa: CAWSLTPGRLAGVYEQYF
cdr3_nt: TGTGCCTGGAGTCTGACGCCAGGCCGACTAGCGGGAGTCTACGAGCAGTACTTC

v_call: TRBV7-9
cdr3_length: 14
d_call: TRBD1
clone_size: few
j_call: TRBJ2-1
cdr3_aa: CASSSTRDRVEQFF
cdr3_nt: TGTGCCAGCAGCTCCACCCGGGACAGGGTTGAGCAGTTCTTC

v_call: TRBV28
cdr3_length: 15
d_call: -
clone_size: -
j_call: TRBJ2-6
cdr3_aa: CASSFGGSGANVLTF
cdr3_nt: TGTGCCAGCAGTTTCGGGGGCTCTGGGGCCAACGTCCTGACTTTC

v_call: TRBV7-2
cdr3_length: 14
d_call: -
clone_size: few
j_call: TRBJ1-2
cdr3_aa: CASSRDGVGYGYTF
cdr3_nt: TGTGCCAGCAGCCGGGACGGGGTTGGCTATGGCTACACCTTC

v_call: TRBV9
cdr3_length: 14
d_call: -
clone_size: -
j_call: TRBJ2-7
cdr3_aa: CASSVTGSSYEQYF
cdr3_nt: TGTGCCAGCAGCGTAACTGGCAGCTCCTACGAGCAGTACTTC

v_call: TRBV9
cdr3_length: 14
d_call: TRBD1
clone_size: -
j_call: TRBJ1-4
cdr3_aa: CASSAGTGDEKLFF
cdr3_nt: TGTGCCAGCAGCGCCGGGACAGGGGATGAAAAACTGTTTTTT

v_call: TRBV5-1
cdr3_length: 13
d_call: -
clone_size: -
j_call: TRBJ2-1
cdr3_aa: CASSSSSYNEQFF
cdr3_nt: TGCGCCAGCAGCTCAAGCTCCTACAATGAGCAGTTCTTC

v_call: TRBV30
cdr3_length: 12
d_call: TRBD2
clone_size: few
j_call: TRBJ2-7
cdr3_aa: CAWSRTSNEQYF
cdr3_nt: TGTGCCTGGAGTAGGACTAGCAACGAGCAGTACTTC